This TCR beta chain was identified during a study of STAT3 mutations in large granular lymphocyte leukemia. Overall study: Among longitudinally sequenced T-LGLL patients, roughly half had canonical activating STAT3 mutations detected. Study findings and constraints: Treatment regimens differed across patients between samplings. In about 30% of the 18 patients, new TCR clonotypes emerged after therapy. At least one immunodominant TCR beta clonotype appeared in every T-cell large granular lymphocyte leukemia patient.

V was trimmed by 3 bases and J by 0 bases, leaving 10 bases between them. Germline CDR1 and CDR2: MGHRA and YSYEKL. The CDR3 covers 15 residues. Each sample's TCRbeta library yielded on average about 41,000 productive templates. Some clones are missing from TCRdb's copy, which holds only in-frame ones; the method was immunoSEQ multiplex PCR. The data contain roughly 40,000 clones, roughly 88% of them singletons. Comments on this clone: What it recognizes is unknown.

The sample taken for sequencing was PBMCs. V gene TRBV4-1 combines with J gene TRBJ2-3; the D gene could be TRBD1 or TRBD2 (5 bases each). This sequence originates from a human donor with T large granular lymphocyte leukemia. Some clones in this sample may be carry-over from other donors' samples. The CDR3 DNA sequence: TGCGCCAGCAGCCACGGGACGGTGAGCACAGATACGCAGTATTTT. Translated, it gives CASSHGTVSTDTQYF.